This T cell receptor beta chain was obtained from a study of shared clonotypes between healthy human individuals. On the study more broadly: For every donor, three CD4 naive, three CD4 memory, two CD8 naive and one CD8 memory plates were used. Whole-study results and caveats: Read depth was anticipated to influence clonotype sharing among donors. Genetic and exposure-history diversity was limited by the few donors.

As for this clone: Its specificity is not known.

Across several immunoSEQ plates, the genomic DNA of each subset was split evenly. TCRdb's copy holds only in-frame clones and misses some; the assay was immunoSEQ multiplex PCR. The repertoire consists of nearly 1 million clones, with 76% occurring once and the leading ten covering over 1.3%. V was cut by 3 bases and J by 2 bases, with 10 bases left in between. The V gene's germline CDR1 is LNHDA and CDR2 SQIVND (reference sequence). This CDR3 has 14 residues. The chain combines TRBV19 with TRBJ1-1; possibly TRBD1 for D (5 bases). This sequence was found in a man between 18 and 35 years old in good health. The sequenced material came from memory CD4+ T cells sorted from blood. Subset reported: CD45RA-negative fraction. The CDR3 region has the DNA TGTGCCAGTAGTATTCAGGGAGGAAACACTGAAGCTTTCTTT. Its protein product is CASSIQGGNTEAFF. Filled out from reference TRBV19 and TRBJ1-1, the complete variable domain reads DGGITQSPKYLFRKEGQNVTLSCEQNLNHDAMYWYRQDPGQGLRLIYYSQIVNDFQKGDIAEGYSVSREKKESFPLTVTSAQKNPTAFYLCASSIQGGNTEAFFGQGTRLTVV.